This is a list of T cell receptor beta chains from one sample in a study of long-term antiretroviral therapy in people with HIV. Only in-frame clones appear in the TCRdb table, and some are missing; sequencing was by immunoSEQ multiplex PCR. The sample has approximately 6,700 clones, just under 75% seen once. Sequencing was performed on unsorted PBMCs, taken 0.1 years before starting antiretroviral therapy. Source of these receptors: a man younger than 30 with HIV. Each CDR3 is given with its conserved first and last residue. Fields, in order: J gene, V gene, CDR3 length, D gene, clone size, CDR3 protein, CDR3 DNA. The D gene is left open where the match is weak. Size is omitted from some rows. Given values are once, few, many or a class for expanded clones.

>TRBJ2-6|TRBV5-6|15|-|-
CASSLGVSGANVLTF
TGTGCCAGCAGCTTGGGGGTCTCTGGGGCCAACGTCCTGACTTTC
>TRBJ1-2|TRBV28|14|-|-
CASSPGQGVRGYTF
TGTGCCAGCAGTCCCGGCCAGGGAGTGCGGGGCTACACCTTC
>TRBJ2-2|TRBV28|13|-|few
CASSPRGTGELFF
TGTGCCAGCAGCCCCCGGGGGACCGGGGAGCTGTTTTTT
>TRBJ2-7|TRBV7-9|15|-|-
CASSSYPRASQEQYF
TGTGCCAGCAGCTCTTATCCCCGGGCCTCCCAGGAGCAGTACTTC
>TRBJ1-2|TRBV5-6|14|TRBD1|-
CASSDRGGIYGYTF
TGTGCCAGCAGCGACAGGGGGGGGATCTATGGCTACACCTTC
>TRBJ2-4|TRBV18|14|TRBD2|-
CASSPGTSGDIQYF
TGTGCCAGCTCACCAGGGACTAGCGGTGACATTCAGTACTTC
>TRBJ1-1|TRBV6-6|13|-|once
CASSYRGDTSSFF
TGTGCCAGCAGTTACCGAGGGGACACGTCAAGTTTCTTT
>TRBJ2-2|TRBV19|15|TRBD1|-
CASSPQGANTGELFF
TGTGCCAGTAGTCCACAGGGGGCGAACACCGGGGAGCTGTTTTTT
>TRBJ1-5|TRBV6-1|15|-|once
CASSEMTGGNQPQHF
TGTGCCAGCAGTGAAATGACCGGGGGAAATCAGCCCCAGCATTTT
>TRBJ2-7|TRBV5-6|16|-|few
CASSLAAGTIIYEQYF
TGTGCCAGCAGCTTGGCCGCGGGGACAATTATCTACGAGCAGTACTTC
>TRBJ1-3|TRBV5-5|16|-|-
CASSLSYGNSGNTIYF
TGTGCCAGCAGCTTGTCATACGGCAACTCTGGAAACACCATATATTTT
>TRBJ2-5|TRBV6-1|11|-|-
CASSLPPRRNF
TGTGCCAGCAGCCTCCCGCCAAGAAGGAACTTC
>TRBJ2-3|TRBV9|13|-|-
CASKEGNTDTQYF
TGTGCCAGCAAAGAGGGGAACACAGATACGCAGTATTTT
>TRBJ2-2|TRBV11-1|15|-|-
CASSLGGANTGELFF
TGTGCCAGCAGCCTCGGGGGAGCGAACACCGGGGAGCTGTTTTTT
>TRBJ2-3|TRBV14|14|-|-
CASTSLVGTDTQYF
TGTGCCAGCACATCTCTAGTTGGCACAGATACGCAGTATTTT
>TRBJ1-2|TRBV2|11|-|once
CASSSDSGYTF
TGTGCCAGCAGTTCAGACAGTGGCTACACCTTC
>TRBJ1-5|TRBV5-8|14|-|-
CASSLDAGSEPQHF
TGTGCCAGCAGCTTGGACGCCGGATCAGAGCCCCAGCATTTT
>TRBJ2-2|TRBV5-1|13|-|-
CASSLSTTGELFF
TGCGCCAGCAGCCTTAGTACCACCGGGGAGCTGTTTTTT
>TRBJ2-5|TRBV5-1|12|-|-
CASRGGSETQYF
TGCGCCAGCAGGGGGGGTTCGGAGACCCAGTACTTC
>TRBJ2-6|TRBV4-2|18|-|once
CASSQDRTGSSGANVLTF
TGTGCCAGCAGCCAAGATCGGACGGGTAGCTCTGGGGCCAACGTCCTGACTTTC
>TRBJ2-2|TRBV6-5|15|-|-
CASRNQGMHTGELFF
TGTGCCAGCAGGAACCAGGGTATGCACACCGGGGAGCTGTTTTTT
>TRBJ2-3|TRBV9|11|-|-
CASSGRDTQYF
TGTGCCAGCAGCGGGAGGGATACGCAGTATTTT
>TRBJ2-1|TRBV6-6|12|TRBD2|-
CASSPTGGPGFF
TGTGCCAGCAGCCCGACGGGGGGGCCGGGGTTCTTC
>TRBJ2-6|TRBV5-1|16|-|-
CASSSRDLSGANVLTF
TGCGCCAGCAGCTCCCGGGACTTATCTGGGGCCAACGTCCTGACTTTC
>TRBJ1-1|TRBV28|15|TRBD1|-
CASSWTTGVNTEAFF
TGTGCCAGCAGTTGGACGACAGGGGTGAACACTGAAGCTTTCTTT
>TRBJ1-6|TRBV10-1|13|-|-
CASSGDLNSPLHF
TGCGCCAGCTCAGGGGATCTCAATTCACCCCTCCACTTT
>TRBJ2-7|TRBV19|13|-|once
CASAGTGWNEQYF
TGTGCCAGTGCCGGGACCGGGTGGAACGAGCAGTACTTC
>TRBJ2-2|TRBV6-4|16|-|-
CASSDPENGVTGELFF
TGTGCCAGCAGTGACCCCGAAAATGGGGTCACCGGGGAGCTGTTTTTT
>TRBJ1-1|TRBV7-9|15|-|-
CASSSYLGRDTEAFF
TGTGCCAGCAGCTCGTACCTTGGGAGGGACACTGAAGCTTTCTTT
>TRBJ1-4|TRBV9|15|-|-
CASSQRGSLNEKLFF
TGTGCCAGCAGCCAGCGGGGGTCACTAAATGAAAAACTGTTTTTT
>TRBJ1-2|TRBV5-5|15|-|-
CASSFLDQGPYGYTF
TGTGCCAGCAGCTTTTTAGATCAGGGTCCCTATGGCTACACCTTC
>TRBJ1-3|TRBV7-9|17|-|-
CASSAWGNRAYGNTIYF
TGTGCCAGCAGCGCCTGGGGGAACAGGGCTTACGGAAACACCATATATTTT
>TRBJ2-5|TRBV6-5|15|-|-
CASTQVGADQETQYF
TGTGCCAGCACCCAGGTTGGCGCCGACCAAGAGACCCAGTACTTC
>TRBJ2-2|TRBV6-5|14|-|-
CASSYTSGTGELFF
TGTGCCAGCAGTTACACCTCAGGGACCGGGGAGCTGTTTTTT
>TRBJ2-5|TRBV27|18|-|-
CASSLGGGAHPLQETQYF
TGTGCCAGCAGTTTGGGAGGGGGGGCGCACCCACTCCAAGAGACCCAGTACTTC
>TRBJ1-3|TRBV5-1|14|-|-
CASSLSTSGNTIYF
TGCGCCAGCAGCCTCTCCACCTCTGGAAACACCATATATTTT
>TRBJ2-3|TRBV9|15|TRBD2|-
CASSVLAGPTDTQYF
TGTGCCAGCAGCGTACTAGCGGGGCCCACAGATACGCAGTATTTT
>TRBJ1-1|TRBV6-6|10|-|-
CATGGVEAFF
TGTGCCACCGGGGGGGTCGAAGCTTTCTTT
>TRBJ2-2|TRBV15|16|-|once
CATSRDRGMGTGELFF
TGTGCCACCAGCAGAGATCGGGGTATGGGCACCGGGGAGCTGTTTTTT
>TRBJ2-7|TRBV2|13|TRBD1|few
CASRHRGHYEQYF
TGTGCCAGTAGACACAGGGGGCACTACGAGCAGTACTTC
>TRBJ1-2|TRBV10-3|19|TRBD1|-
CAISEAFLRTGGTDYGYTF
TGTGCCATCAGTGAGGCTTTCTTAAGGACAGGGGGTACGGACTATGGCTACACCTTC
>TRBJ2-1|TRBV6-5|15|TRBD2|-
CASSYAPGGYNEQFF
TGTGCCAGCAGTTACGCACCGGGAGGATACAATGAGCAGTTCTTC
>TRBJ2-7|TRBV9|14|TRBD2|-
CASSPSGVDYEQYF
TGTGCCAGCAGCCCCAGCGGGGTGGACTACGAGCAGTACTTC
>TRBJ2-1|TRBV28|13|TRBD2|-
CASSLGGGNEQFF
TGTGCCAGCAGTTTAGGCGGGGGCAATGAGCAGTTCTTC
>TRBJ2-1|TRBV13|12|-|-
CASSLEYNEQFF
TGTGCCAGCAGCTTAGAGTACAATGAGCAGTTCTTC
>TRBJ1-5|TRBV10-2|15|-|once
CASSELGGSYQPQHF
TGCGCCAGCAGTGAGTTAGGGGGATCCTATCAGCCCCAGCATTTT
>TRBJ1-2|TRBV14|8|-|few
CASRDYTF
TGTGCCAGCAGGGACTACACCTTC
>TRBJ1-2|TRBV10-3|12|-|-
CAINGNNYGYTF
TGTGCCATCAATGGCAATAACTATGGCTACACCTTC
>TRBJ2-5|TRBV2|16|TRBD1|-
CASSGGLDRSGETQYF
TGTGCCAGCAGTGGAGGGCTGGACAGGTCGGGGGAGACCCAGTACTTC
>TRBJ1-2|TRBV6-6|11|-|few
CASTGGYGYTF
TGTGCCAGCACCGGGGGGTATGGCTACACCTTC
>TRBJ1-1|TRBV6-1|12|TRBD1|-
CAGRGDSGEAFF
TGTGCCGGGAGGGGGGACAGTGGTGAAGCTTTCTTT
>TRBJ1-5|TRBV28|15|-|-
CASSLLDGVNQPQHF
TGTGCCAGCAGTTTATTAGACGGGGTCAATCAGCCCCAGCATTTT
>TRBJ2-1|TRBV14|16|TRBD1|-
CASSLLPGQGDNEQFF
TGTGCCAGCAGCTTGCTTCCGGGACAGGGAGACAATGAGCAGTTCTTC
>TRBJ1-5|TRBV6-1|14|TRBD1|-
CASIRTGDNQPQHF
TGTGCCAGCATCCGGACAGGGGACAATCAGCCCCAGCATTTT
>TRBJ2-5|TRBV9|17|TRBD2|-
CASSVGLAGGNQETQYF
TGTGCCAGCAGCGTAGGGCTAGCGGGGGGGAACCAAGAGACCCAGTACTTC
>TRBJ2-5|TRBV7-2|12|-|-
CASSLVEETQYF
TGTGCCAGCAGCTTAGTCGAGGAGACCCAGTACTTC
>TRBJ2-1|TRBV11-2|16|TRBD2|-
CASSLVPSGGAYEQFF
TGTGCCAGCAGCTTAGTCCCTAGCGGGGGGGCTTATGAGCAGTTCTTC
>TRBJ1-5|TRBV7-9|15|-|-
CATSQQGVGNQPQHF
TGTGCCACGAGTCAGCAGGGAGTGGGCAATCAGCCCCAGCATTTT
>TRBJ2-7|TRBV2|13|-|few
CASSLGSSYEQYF
TGTGCCAGCAGCCTGGGGAGCTCCTACGAGCAGTACTTC